This T cell receptor beta chain comes out of a study of long-term antiretroviral therapy in people with HIV. Study summary: The earliest samples predate the 2015 immediate-ART recommendation by about a decade. Study conclusions and caveats: ART-treated samples gained diversity yet remained below transplant donor controls. Blood collection from about 2003 to 2018 possibly occurred under older ART regimens.

The CDR3 consists of 16 residues. CDR1 is SGHVS, CDR2 FQNEAQ, per germline. V shed 3 bases and J shed 4 bases, with 16 bases lying between them. As regards this clone: The antigen is undetermined.

Survey-level resolution applied to immunoSEQ assay v3.0. The target of sequencing was roughly 40,000-55,000 T-cell genomes per sample. Data came from immunoSEQ multiplex PCR; TCRdb stores just in-frame clones and leaves some out. The sample lists some 13,000 clones; about 78% were seen once. The genes are TRBV7-8 and TRBJ1-3; D is perhaps TRBD1 (6 bases). This clonotype originated in a woman under 30 with HIV. Source: unsorted PBMCs, taken 1.3 years after starting antiretroviral therapy. As DNA, the CDR3 is TGTGCCAGCAGCTTGACATGGGGGGCGTCAGGAAACACCATATATTTT. The encoded protein is CASSLTWGASGNTIYF.